The 17 T cell receptor beta chains given below trace back to one sample, sequenced in a study of blood T cell repertoires in COVID-19. Assay: immunoSEQ multiplex PCR; the TCRdb copy retains only in-frame clones and omits some. The table includes under 100,000 clones, roughly 80% detected once. The sample taken for sequencing was peripheral blood. Receptors originate from a man at least 80 years old with active or convalescent COVID-19.

The rearrangement joins TRBV19 to TRBJ1-1, with 9 positions matching TRBD1. Germline V lookup: CDR1 LNHDA, CDR2 SQIVND (reference sequence). This CDR3 comprises 16 residues. Trimming took 5 bases from V and 0 from J; bases not matched to a gene: 7. Written as DNA, the CDR3 is TGTGCCAGTAGTTTGGGACAGGGAAACGTGAACACTGAAGCTTTCTTT. It encodes CASSLGQGNVNTEAFF.

This chain joins TRBV3-1 (or the pseudogene TRBV3-2) and TRBJ1-5; D remains ambiguous. In germline, CDR1 is LGHDT, CDR2 YNNKEL (reference sequence). Deletions cut 1 base from V and 4 bases from J, with 8 bases between. The CDR3 has 14 residues. The CDR3 is CASSQGGGNQPQHF. Here the CDR3 DNA reads TGTGCCAGCAGCCAAGGAGGAGGAAATCAGCCCCAGCATTTT.

This clone was seen only once. The J gene is TRBJ1-2, the V gene TRBV5-4, with TRBD1 as a possible D gene (6 bases). Germline V gene lookup returns CDR1 SGHNT and CDR2 YYREEE (reference sequence). V was clipped by 4 bases and J by 0 bases, with 16 bases between them. This CDR3 is built from 16 residues. The CDR3 coding sequence is TGTGCCAGCAGCCCGGCCCGGGACACTTCTAACTATGGCTACACCTTC. Translated, it gives CASSPARDTSNYGYTF.

This rearrangement joins TRBV10-3 to TRBJ1-2, with no clear D. This CDR3 comprises 11 residues. Germline CDR1 reads ENHRY; CDR2 reads SYGVKD. V dropped 4 bases and J dropped 5 bases, with 5 bases sitting between them. In DNA form, the CDR3 reads TGTGCCATCAGTGGAGAGTATGGCTACACCTTC. Its protein product is CAISGEYGYTF.

V is TRBV6-6 and J is TRBJ1-5; TRBD1 matches 8 bases. The V gene's germline CDR1 is MNHNY and CDR2 SVGAGI (reference sequence). The CDR3 loop spans 14 amino acids. Losses at the gene ends were 7 bases for V and 5 bases for J; bases not matched to a gene: 7. CDR3 DNA: TGTGCCAGCATAGAGAACAGGGGGGATCAGCCCCAGCATTTT. Protein sequence: CASIENRGDQPQHF.

CDR3 residues: CASSDSGSYSNQPQHF. Written as DNA, the CDR3 is TGTGCCAGCAGTGACTCGGGGAGTTATAGCAATCAGCCCCAGCATTTT. This chain uses TRBV6-4 with TRBJ1-5, with unresolved D. The CDR3 is 16 residues long. Trimming cost V 0 bases and J 0 bases, with 9 bases left between them. Germline V gene lookup returns CDR1 MRHNA and CDR2 SNTAGT.

V usage is TRBV24-1 and J usage is TRBJ2-3; TRBD2 agrees at 7 bases. CDR3 length: 16 residues. After removal of 3 bases from V and 2 bases from J, the junction contained 7 bases not matched to a gene. Germline V gene data show CDR1 as KGHDR and CDR2 as SFDVKD. CDR3 nucleotides: TGTGCCACCAGTGATCCCGGGCGGGGGACCACAGATACGCAGTATTTT. Translation: CATSDPGRGTTDTQYF.

The gene calls are TRBV11-2 and TRBJ2-2; 11 bases agree with TRBD2. The ends lost 2 bases at V and 3 bases at J; junction bases unmatched: 2. The CDR3 runs 16 residues. Germline V gene data show CDR1 as SGHAT and CDR2 as FQNNGV. CDR3 sequence (DNA): TGTGCCAGCAGCTTAAAACTAGCGGGGGACACCGGGGAGCTGTTTTTT. This translates into CASSLKLAGDTGELFF. The full variable domain, its missing parts supplied by reference TRBV11-2 and TRBJ2-2, is EAGVAQSPRYKIIEKRQSVAFWCNPISGHATLYWYQQILGQGPKLLIQFQNNGVVDDSQLPKDRFSAERLKGVDSTLKIQPAKLEDSAVYLCASSLKLAGDTGELFFGEGSRLTVL.

This rearrangement joins TRBV28 to TRBJ1-6, with unresolved D. This CDR3 is built from 12 residues. Germline CDR1 reads MDHEN; CDR2 reads SYDVKM. Trimming stripped 8 bases from V and 5 bases from J, with 7 bases between. CDR3 in DNA: TGTGCCAGCCTACCCAATAATTCACCCCTCCACTTT. Its translation: CASLPNNSPLHF.

Only one count was recorded for this clone. The J gene is TRBJ2-2, the V gene TRBV4-1, with D possibly matching TRBD2 (5 bases). Germline-derived CDR1 and CDR2 are MGHRA and YSYEKL. Trimming removed 0 bases from V and 0 bases from J, with 8 bases in between. There are 16 residues in the CDR3. CDR3 loop: CASSQDSAANTGELFF. The CDR3 DNA is TGCGCCAGCAGCCAAGATTCAGCGGCGAACACCGGGGAGCTGTTTTTT.

The chain links TRBV27 to TRBJ1-6, with D perhaps matching TRBD1 (5 bases). The germline V gene has CDR1 MNHEY and CDR2 SMNVEV (reference sequence). CDR3 length: 14 residues. The V end lost 6 bases, the J end lost 8 bases, and 14 bases lay between the germline ends. The CDR3 coding sequence is TGTGCCAGCAGGCCGACAGCTAGGGATTCACCCCTCCACTTT. It specifies CASRPTARDSPLHF.

This clone has a single count. J is TRBJ2-7 and V is TRBV12-3 or TRBV12-4; no reliable D call. The CDR3 spans 12 residues. Trimming took off 8 bases at V and 0 bases at J, with 8 bases between the two ends. DNA for the CDR3: TGTGCCAGCGCTAGGTTCTCCTACGAGCAGTACTTC. The encoded protein is CASARFSYEQYF.

The V gene is TRBV11-2, the J gene TRBJ2-3; TRBD2 is a possible D gene (5 bases). Germline CDR1 reads SGHAT; CDR2 reads FQNNGV. Trimming stripped 5 bases from V and 5 bases from J, with 14 bases between. The CDR3 is 14 amino acids. CDR3 bases: TGTGCCAGCAGCCCGGGTCGGGCGGGAGATACGCAGTATTTT. It is translated as CASSPGRAGDTQYF.

The gene calls are TRBV7-2 and TRBJ2-3; 8 positions match TRBD2. CDR1 SGHTA and CDR2 FQGNSA come from the germline V gene. CDR3 length equals 15 residues. The V segment lost 4 bases and the J segment 8 bases; nucleotides outside the gene matches: 11. As DNA, the CDR3 is TGTGCCAGCAGCTCCTACGGAAGCGGGGGCCTTACGCAGTATTTT. Translating it yields CASSSYGSGGLTQYF.

The CDR3 sequence: CASSLGLAGGPITDTQYF. The CDR3 nucleotides are TGTGCCAGCAGCCTCGGACTAGCGGGGGGGCCGATTACAGATACGCAGTATTTT. The chain is built from TRBV6-2 or TRBV6-3 and TRBJ2-3, with 15 bases matching TRBD2. The V segment lost 6 bases and the J segment 3 bases; nucleotides outside the gene matches: 10. Germline CDR1 MNHEY, CDR2 SVGEGT. The CDR3 runs to 18 residues.

This clone was observed a single time. V is TRBV28 and J is TRBJ2-3; D gene ambiguous. This CDR3 contains 15 residues. V was clipped by 5 bases and J by 0 bases, with 12 bases between them. The V gene's germline CDR1 is MDHEN and CDR2 SYDVKM. The CDR3 DNA sequence: TGTGCCAGCAGTACCCTGACATTTAGCACAGATACGCAGTATTTT. Translation: CASSTLTFSTDTQYF.

This clone has more than one count but fewer than ten. The chain has TRBV7-9 and TRBJ2-7; D perhaps matches TRBD2 (6 bases). The CDR3 loop spans 11 amino acids. Trimming took off 7 bases at V and 12 bases at J, with 16 bases between the two ends. The germline gives CDR1 SEHNR, CDR2 FQNEAQ (reference sequence). The CDR3 is CASTRWGEMYF. CDR3 in DNA: TGTGCCAGCACCCGGTGGGGGGAAATGTACTTC.